The sequence of this TCR beta chain was determined in a study of identical twins. MiXCR was run by TCRdb on the 5' RACE reads, yielding one entry per CDR3 protein. The sample carries roughly 720,000 distinct CDR3 sequences, 15% to 20% recorded once. V shed 0 bases and J shed 5 bases, with 6 bases lying between them. This CDR3 is 13 amino acids long. Per the germline V gene, CDR1 is SGHRS and CDR2 is YFSETQ. These data were also filed under a second study, of T cells expressing NK-cell markers.

Sequenced: PBMCs. This sequence was found in a woman aged 18-35 years in good health. This rearrangement joins TRBV5-1 to TRBJ2-1; no reliable D call. CDR3 in amino acids: CASSLAPHNEQFF. The CDR3 bases are TGCGCCAGCAGCTTGGCACCGCACAATGAGCAGTTCTTC.